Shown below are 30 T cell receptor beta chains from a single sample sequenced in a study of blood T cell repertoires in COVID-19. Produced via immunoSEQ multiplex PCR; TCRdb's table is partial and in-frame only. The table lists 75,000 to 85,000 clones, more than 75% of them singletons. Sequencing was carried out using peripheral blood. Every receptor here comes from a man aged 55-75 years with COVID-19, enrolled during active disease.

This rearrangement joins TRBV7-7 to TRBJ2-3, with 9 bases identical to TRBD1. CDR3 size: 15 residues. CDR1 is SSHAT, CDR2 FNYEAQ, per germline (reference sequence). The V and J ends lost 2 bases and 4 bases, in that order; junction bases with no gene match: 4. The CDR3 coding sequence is TGTGCCAGCAGCTTATCAACAGGGGGCCCAGATACGCAGTATTTT. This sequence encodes CASSLSTGGPDTQYF. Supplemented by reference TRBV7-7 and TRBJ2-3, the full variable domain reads GAGVSQSPRYKVTKRGQDVTLRCDPISSHATLYWYQQALGQGPEFLTYFNYEAQPDKSGLPSDRFSAERPEGSISTLTIQRTEQRDSAMYRCASSLSTGGPDTQYFGPGTRLTVL.

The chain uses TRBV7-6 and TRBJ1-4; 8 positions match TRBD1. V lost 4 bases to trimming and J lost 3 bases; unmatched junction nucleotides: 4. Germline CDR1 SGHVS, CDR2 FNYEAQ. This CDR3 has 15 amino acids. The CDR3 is CASSSTQGANEKLFF. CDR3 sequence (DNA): TGTGCCAGCAGCTCAACACAGGGGGCTAATGAAAAACTGTTTTTT.

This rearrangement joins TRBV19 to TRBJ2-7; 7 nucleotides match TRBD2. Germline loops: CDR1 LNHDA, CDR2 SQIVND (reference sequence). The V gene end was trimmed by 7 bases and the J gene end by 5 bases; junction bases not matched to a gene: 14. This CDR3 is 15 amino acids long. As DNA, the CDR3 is TGTGCCAGTACCCTGGGTAGCGGAGCGGGGAACGAGCAGTACTTC. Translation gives CASTLGSGAGNEQYF.

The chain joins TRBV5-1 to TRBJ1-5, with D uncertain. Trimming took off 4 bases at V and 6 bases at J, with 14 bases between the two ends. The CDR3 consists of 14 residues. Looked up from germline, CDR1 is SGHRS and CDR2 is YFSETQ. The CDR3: CASSQTPEGQPQHF. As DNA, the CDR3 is TGCGCCAGCAGCCAGACCCCCGAGGGTCAGCCCCAGCATTTT.

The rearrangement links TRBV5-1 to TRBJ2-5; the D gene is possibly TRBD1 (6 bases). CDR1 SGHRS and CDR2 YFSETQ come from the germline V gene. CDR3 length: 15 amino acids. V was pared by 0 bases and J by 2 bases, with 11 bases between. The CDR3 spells CASSLVQGKQETQYF. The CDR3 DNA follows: TGCGCCAGCAGCTTGGTACAGGGAAAACAAGAGACCCAGTACTTC.

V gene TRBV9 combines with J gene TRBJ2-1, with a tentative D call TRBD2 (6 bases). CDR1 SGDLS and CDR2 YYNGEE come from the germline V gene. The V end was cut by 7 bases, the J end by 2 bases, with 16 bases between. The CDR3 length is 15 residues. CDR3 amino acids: CASGFGTGTYNEQFF. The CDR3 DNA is TGTGCCAGCGGATTCGGGACTGGAACCTACAATGAGCAGTTCTTC.

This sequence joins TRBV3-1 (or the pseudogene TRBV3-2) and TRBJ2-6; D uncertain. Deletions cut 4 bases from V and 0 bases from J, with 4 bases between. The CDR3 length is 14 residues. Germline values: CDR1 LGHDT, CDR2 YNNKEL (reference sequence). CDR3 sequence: CASSPSSGANVLTF. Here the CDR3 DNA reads TGTGCCAGCAGCCCTAGCTCTGGGGCCAACGTCCTGACTTTC.

DNA of the CDR3: TGTGCCAGCAGCGGGACAGGACCAGCTAACTATGGCTACACCTTC. Residues: CASSGTGPANYGYTF. The chain links TRBV9 to TRBJ1-2, with 7 bases aligning to TRBD1. This CDR3 region has 15 residues. Germline V gene lookup returns CDR1 SGDLS and CDR2 YYNGEE. The trim removed 3 bases at V and 0 bases at J, leaving 5 bases unmatched.

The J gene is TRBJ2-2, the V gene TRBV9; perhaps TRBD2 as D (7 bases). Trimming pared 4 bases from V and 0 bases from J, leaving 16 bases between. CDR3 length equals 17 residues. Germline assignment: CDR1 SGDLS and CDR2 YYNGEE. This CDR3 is CASSPGRGTPNTGELFF. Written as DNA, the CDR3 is TGTGCCAGCAGCCCAGGGAGGGGGACACCGAACACCGGGGAGCTGTTTTTT.

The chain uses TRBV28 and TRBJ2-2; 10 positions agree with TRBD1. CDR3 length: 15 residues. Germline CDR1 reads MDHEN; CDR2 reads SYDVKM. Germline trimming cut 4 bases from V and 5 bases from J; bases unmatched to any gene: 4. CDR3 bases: TGTGCCAGCAGTTCCCCGGGACAGGGGACCGGGGAGCTGTTTTTT. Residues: CASSSPGQGTGELFF.

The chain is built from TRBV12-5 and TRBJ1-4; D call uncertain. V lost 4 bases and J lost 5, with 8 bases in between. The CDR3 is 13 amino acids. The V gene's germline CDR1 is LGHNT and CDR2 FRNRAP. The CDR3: CASGSGQNEKLFF. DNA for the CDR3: TGTGCTAGTGGTTCTGGGCAAAATGAAAAACTGTTTTTT.

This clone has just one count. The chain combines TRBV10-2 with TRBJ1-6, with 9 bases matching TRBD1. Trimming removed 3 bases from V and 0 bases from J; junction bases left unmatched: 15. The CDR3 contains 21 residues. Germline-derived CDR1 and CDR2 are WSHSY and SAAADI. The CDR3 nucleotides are TGCGCCAGCAGTGATTCTTTATCCGGGACAGGGCGTTTCTCCTATAATTCACCCCTCCACTTT. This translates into CASSDSLSGTGRFSYNSPLHF.

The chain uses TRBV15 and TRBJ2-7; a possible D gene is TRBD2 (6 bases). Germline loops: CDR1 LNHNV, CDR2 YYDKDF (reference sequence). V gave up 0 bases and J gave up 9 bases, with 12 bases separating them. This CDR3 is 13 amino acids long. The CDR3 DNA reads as TGTGCCACCAGCAGAGAACGGGGGTCGGGGCAGTACTTC. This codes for CATSRERGSGQYF.

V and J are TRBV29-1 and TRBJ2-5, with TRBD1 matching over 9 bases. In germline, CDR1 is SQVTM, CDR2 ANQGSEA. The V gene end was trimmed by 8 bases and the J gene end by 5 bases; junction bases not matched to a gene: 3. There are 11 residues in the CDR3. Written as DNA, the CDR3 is TGCAGCTCAGACAGGGGGGAGACCCAGTACTTC. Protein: CSSDRGETQYF.

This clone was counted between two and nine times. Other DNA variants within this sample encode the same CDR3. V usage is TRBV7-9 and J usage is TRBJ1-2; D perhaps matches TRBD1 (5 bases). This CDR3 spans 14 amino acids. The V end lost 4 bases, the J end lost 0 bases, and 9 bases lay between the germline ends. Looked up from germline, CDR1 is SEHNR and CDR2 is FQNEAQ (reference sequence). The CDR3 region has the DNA TGTGCCAGCAGCTCCAGGGCCTCTAACTATGGCTACACCTTC. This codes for CASSSRASNYGYTF.

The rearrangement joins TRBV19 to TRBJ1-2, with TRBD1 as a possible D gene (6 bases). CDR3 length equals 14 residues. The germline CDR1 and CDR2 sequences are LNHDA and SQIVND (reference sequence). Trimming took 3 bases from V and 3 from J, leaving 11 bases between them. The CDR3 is CASSILGHDYGYTF. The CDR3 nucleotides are TGTGCCAGTAGTATCTTGGGACACGACTATGGCTACACCTTC.

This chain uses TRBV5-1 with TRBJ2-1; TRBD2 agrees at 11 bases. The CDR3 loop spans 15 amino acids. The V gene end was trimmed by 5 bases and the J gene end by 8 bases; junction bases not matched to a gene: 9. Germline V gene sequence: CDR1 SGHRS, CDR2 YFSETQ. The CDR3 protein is CASSPGTSGFYEQFF. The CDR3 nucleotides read TGCGCCAGCAGTCCCGGGACTAGCGGTTTCTATGAGCAGTTCTTC.

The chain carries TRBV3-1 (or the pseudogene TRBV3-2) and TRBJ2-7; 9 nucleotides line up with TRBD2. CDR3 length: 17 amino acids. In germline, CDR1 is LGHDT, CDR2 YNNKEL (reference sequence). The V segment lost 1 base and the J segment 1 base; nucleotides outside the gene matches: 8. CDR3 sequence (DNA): TGTGCCAGCAGCCAAGGGGGTAGCGGGGGTTTTTCCTACGAGCAGTACTTC. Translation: CASSQGGSGGFSYEQYF.

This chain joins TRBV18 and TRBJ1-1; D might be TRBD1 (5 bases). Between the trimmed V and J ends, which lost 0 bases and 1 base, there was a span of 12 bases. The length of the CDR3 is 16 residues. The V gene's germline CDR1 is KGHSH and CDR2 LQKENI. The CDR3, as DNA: TGTGCCAGCTCACCACCGGGAGGGGCTGGGAACACTGAAGCTTTCTTT. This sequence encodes CASSPPGGAGNTEAFF.

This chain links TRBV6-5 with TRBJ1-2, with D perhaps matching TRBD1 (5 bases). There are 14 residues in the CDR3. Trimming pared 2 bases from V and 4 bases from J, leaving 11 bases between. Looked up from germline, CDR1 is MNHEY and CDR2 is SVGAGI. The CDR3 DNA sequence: TGTGCCAGCAGTTACGTCGGGGGGAGCTATGGCTACACCTTC. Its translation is CASSYVGGSYGYTF.

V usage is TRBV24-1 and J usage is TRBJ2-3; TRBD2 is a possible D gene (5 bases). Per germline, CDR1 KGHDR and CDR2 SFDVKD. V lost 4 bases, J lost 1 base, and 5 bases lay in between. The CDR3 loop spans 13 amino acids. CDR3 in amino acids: CATSEAGTDTQYF. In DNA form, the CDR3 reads TGTGCCACCAGTGAAGCGGGCACAGATACGCAGTATTTT.

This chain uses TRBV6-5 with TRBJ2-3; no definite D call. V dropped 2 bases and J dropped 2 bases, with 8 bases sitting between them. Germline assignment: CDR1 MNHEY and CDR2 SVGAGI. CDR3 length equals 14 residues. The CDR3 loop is CASSYRHITDTQYF. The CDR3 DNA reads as TGTGCCAGCAGTTACAGACACATCACAGATACGCAGTATTTT.

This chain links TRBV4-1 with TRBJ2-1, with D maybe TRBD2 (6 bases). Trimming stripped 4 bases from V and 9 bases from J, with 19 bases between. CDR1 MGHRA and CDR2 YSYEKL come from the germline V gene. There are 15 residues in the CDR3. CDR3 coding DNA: TGCGCCAGCAGCCCCGACTGGACGGGCGGGATTGAGCAGTTCTTC. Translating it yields CASSPDWTGGIEQFF.

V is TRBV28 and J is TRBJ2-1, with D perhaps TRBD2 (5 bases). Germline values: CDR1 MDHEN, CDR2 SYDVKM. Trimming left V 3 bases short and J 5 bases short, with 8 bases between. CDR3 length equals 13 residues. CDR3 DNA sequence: TGTGCCAGCAGTTTTGGAGCGGACAATGAGCAGTTCTTC. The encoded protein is CASSFGADNEQFF.

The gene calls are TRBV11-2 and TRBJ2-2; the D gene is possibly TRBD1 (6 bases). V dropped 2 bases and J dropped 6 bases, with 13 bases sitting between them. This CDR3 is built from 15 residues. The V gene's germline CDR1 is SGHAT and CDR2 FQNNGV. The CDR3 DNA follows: TGTGCCAGCAGCTTATGGGGCAGGGGTTCCGGGGAGCTGTTTTTT. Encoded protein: CASSLWGRGSGELFF. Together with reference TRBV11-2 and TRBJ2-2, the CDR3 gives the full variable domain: EAGVAQSPRYKIIEKRQSVAFWCNPISGHATLYWYQQILGQGPKLLIQFQNNGVVDDSQLPKDRFSAERLKGVDSTLKIQPAKLEDSAVYLCASSLWGRGSGELFFGEGSRLTVL.

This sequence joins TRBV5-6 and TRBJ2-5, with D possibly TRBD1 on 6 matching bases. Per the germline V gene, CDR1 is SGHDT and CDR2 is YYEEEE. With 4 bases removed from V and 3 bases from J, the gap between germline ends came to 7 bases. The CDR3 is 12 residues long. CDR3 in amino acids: CASSPGEETQYF. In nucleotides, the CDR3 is TGTGCCAGCAGCCCAGGGGAAGAGACCCAGTACTTC.

CDR3 in amino acids: CASSPGQGADTQYF. The CDR3 DNA follows: TGTGCCAGCAGCCCCGGACAGGGGGCGGATACGCAGTATTTT. The V gene is TRBV7-7, the J gene TRBJ2-3, with 11 bases matching TRBD1. V shed 5 bases, J shed 6 bases, and the junction held 4 bases outside the gene matches. The CDR3 is 14 amino acids. Germline V gene sequence: CDR1 SSHAT, CDR2 FNYEAQ (reference sequence).

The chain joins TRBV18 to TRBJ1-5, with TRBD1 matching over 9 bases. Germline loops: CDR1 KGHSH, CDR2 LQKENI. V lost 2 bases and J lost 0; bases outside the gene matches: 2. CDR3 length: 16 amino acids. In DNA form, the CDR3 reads TGTGCCAGCTCACCAGAGGACAGGGGTAGCAATCAGCCCCAGCATTTT. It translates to CASSPEDRGSNQPQHF.

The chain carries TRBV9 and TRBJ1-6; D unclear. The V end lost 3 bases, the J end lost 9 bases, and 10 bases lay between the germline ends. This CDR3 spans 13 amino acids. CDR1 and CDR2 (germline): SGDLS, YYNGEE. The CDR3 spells CASSEGVGSPLHF. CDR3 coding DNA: TGTGCCAGCAGCGAGGGAGTGGGTTCACCCCTCCACTTT.

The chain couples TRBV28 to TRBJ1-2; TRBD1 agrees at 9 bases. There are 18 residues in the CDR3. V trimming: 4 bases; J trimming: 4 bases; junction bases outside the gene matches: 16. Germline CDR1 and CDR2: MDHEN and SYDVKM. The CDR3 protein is CASSSASGTGPLGYGYTF. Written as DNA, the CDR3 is TGTGCCAGCAGTTCCGCCTCCGGGACAGGGCCTCTTGGCTATGGCTACACCTTC.